One and the same sample provided the 21 T cell receptor beta chains below, sequenced in a study of naive and memory T cell subsets. Whole-blood samples were less than 3 ml of peripheral blood from healthy adult volunteers. For blood and skin samples, reverse transcription used TCR alpha and beta constant primers. TCRdb fed the 5' RACE reads into MiXCR, producing one record per CDR3 protein. The data contain approximately 27,000 distinct CDR3 sequences, approximately 20% of them singletons. These receptors all stem from a female donor in good health.

This clonotype was detected only a few times. This chain uses TRBV7-2 with TRBJ1-5; D gene ambiguous. The CDR3 has 13 amino acids. Germline values: CDR1 SGHTA, CDR2 FQGNSA. V lost 1 base, J lost 6 bases, and 7 bases lay in between. CDR3 bases: TGTGCCAGCAGCTTAGAGCGGGGTCAGCCCCAGCATTTT. Translating it yields CASSLERGQPQHF.

The table lists this clonotype with many counts. This chain connects TRBV6-6 to TRBJ1-2, with D possibly matching TRBD1 (6 bases). Germline V gene data show CDR1 as MNHNY and CDR2 as SVGAGI (reference sequence). The V end was cut by 2 bases, the J end by 4 bases, with 11 bases between. This CDR3 spans 14 amino acids. CDR3 sequence reads: CASSYLTGTYGYTF. The CDR3 DNA reads as TGTGCCAGCAGTTACCTGACAGGCACCTATGGCTACACCTTC.

The genes are TRBV11-2 and TRBJ2-6; possibly TRBD1 for D (5 bases). The V and J ends lost 5 bases and 0 bases respectively, with 8 bases between them. CDR1 and CDR2 (germline): SGHAT, FQNNGV. The CDR3 is made up of 15 amino acids. CDR3 bases: TGTGCCAGCAGCCCACAGGTCTCTGGGGCCAACGTCCTGACTTTC. Its protein product is CASSPQVSGANVLTF.

This clonotype was seen a handful of times. The chain carries TRBV6-5 and TRBJ2-2, with 10 bases matching TRBD2. With 1 base clipped from V and 6 bases from J, the junction kept 5 bases outside the gene matches. Per germline, CDR1 MNHEY and CDR2 SVGAGI. The CDR3 extends over 16 amino acids. The CDR3 is CASSYWSAGGPGELFF. As DNA, the CDR3 is TGTGCCAGCAGTTACTGGTCAGCGGGAGGGCCCGGGGAGCTGTTTTTT.

This clonotype was seen at least ten times. The chain joins TRBV11-1 to TRBJ1-1; 7 bases fit TRBD1. Germline V CDR1 and CDR2: SGHAT, FQDESV (reference sequence). The CDR3 is made up of 15 amino acids. Trimming cost V 8 bases and J 0 bases; bases outside gene matches: 9. The CDR3 coding sequence is TGTGCCAGCGACACCGCAGGGGGTTTGAACACTGAAGCTTTCTTT. Its translation: CASDTAGGLNTEAFF.

The V and J genes are TRBV25-1 and TRBJ1-1; 8 bases fit TRBD1. V lost 6 bases, J lost 3 bases, and 6 bases stayed unmatched. CDR3 length: 14 residues. The V gene's germline CDR1 is MGHDK and CDR2 SYGVNS. CDR3 DNA sequence: TGTGCCAGCAGAAACACAGGGGGTCACACTGAAGCTTTCTTT. Encoded protein: CASRNTGGHTEAFF. The entire variable domain, with the rest obtained from reference TRBV25-1 and TRBJ1-1, is as follows: EADIYQTPRYLVIGTGKKITLECSQTMGHDKMYWYQQDPGMELHLIHYSYGVNSTEKGDLSSESTVSRIRTEHFPLTLESARPSHTSQYLCASRNTGGHTEAFFGQGTRLTVV.

This clonotype has just a few counts. V usage is TRBV6-5 and J usage is TRBJ1-5; perhaps TRBD1 as D (5 bases). Per the germline V gene, CDR1 is MNHEY and CDR2 is SVGAGI. The CDR3 runs to 14 residues. Trimming removed 7 bases from V and 3 bases from J, with 13 bases in between. The CDR3 protein is CASNLRGPNQPQHF. The CDR3 DNA reads TGTGCCAGCAATTTAAGGGGACCCAATCAGCCCCAGCATTTT.

This rearrangement joins TRBV15 to TRBJ2-1; D could derive from TRBD1 or TRBD2 (5 bases each). This CDR3 is 14 amino acids long. The V gene's germline CDR1 is LNHNV and CDR2 YYDKDF (reference sequence). V lost 0 bases and J 4 bases, leaving 7 bases between the germline ends. The CDR3 nucleotides read TGTGCCACCAGCAGAGAGAGGGGTTACAATGAGCAGTTCTTC. Translating it yields CATSRERGYNEQFF.

This clonotype is deemed medium-sized (0.01 to 0.1%). This chain connects TRBV28 to TRBJ2-3, with D possibly TRBD2 on 7 matching bases. The germline gives CDR1 MDHEN, CDR2 SYDVKM. The germline V and J ends were trimmed by 5 bases and 3 bases, with 18 bases remaining between them. This CDR3 comprises 16 residues. The DNA for the CDR3 is TGTGCCAGCAGTGCGAACGGGGAGGGGGAGACAGATACGCAGTATTTT. As protein: CASSANGEGETDTQYF.

The rearrangement links TRBV7-9 to TRBJ1-1, with D maybe TRBD1 (6 bases). V gave up 6 bases and J gave up 6 bases, with 14 bases separating them. This CDR3 is built from 13 residues. Germline CDR1 and CDR2: SEHNR and FQNEAQ (reference sequence). CDR3: CASSSLQGSEAFF. The CDR3 coding sequence is TGTGCCAGCAGTTCATTACAGGGTTCTGAAGCTTTCTTT.

The chain links TRBV20-1 to TRBJ1-6; D unresolved. This CDR3 region has 16 residues. Trimming stripped 3 bases from V and 1 base from J, with 13 bases between. Germline V gene data show CDR1 as DFQATT and CDR2 as SNEGSKA (reference sequence). The CDR3 spells CSARTEVGSYNSPLHF. CDR3 bases: TGCAGTGCTAGGACCGAGGTCGGTTCCTATAATTCACCCCTCCACTTT.

The sample holds a few counts of this clonotype. The rearrangement joins TRBV6-9 to TRBJ2-5; 8 bases align to TRBD1. The CDR3 contains 16 residues. J gave up 2 bases and V 7 bases, and 12 bases lay outside the gene matches. Germline CDR1 reads MNHGY; CDR2 reads SVAAGI. The CDR3 region is CASIPRADRAQETQYF. CDR3 bases: TGTGCCAGCATTCCACGAGCGGACAGGGCTCAAGAGACCCAGTACTTC.

V usage is TRBV7-3 and J usage is TRBJ2-1, with D perhaps TRBD1 or TRBD2 (5 bases each). The CDR3 is 13 amino acids. The ends were cut back, 3 bases at V and 7 bases at J, with 10 bases in the middle. The germline V gene has CDR1 SGHTA and CDR2 FQGTGA. This CDR3 is CASSFKWGNEQFF. The CDR3 region has the DNA TGTGCCAGCAGCTTTAAATGGGGGAATGAGCAGTTCTTC.

This clonotype was counted only a few times. V and J are TRBV20-1 and TRBJ1-5; TRBD1 aligns across 11 bases. The V gene's germline CDR1 is DFQATT and CDR2 SNEGSKA (reference sequence). This CDR3 has 16 amino acids. V lost 0 bases to trimming and J lost 7 bases; unmatched junction nucleotides: 8. CDR3 loop: CSARDSGTGGEQPQHF. DNA of the CDR3: TGCAGTGCTAGAGATTCCGGGACAGGGGGTGAGCAGCCCCAGCATTTT.

The chain joins TRBV5-1 to TRBJ2-6; D is perhaps TRBD1 (5 bases). V dropped 0 bases and J dropped 2 bases, with 9 bases sitting between them. The CDR3 runs 16 residues. CDR1 SGHRS and CDR2 YFSETQ come from the germline V gene. The DNA of the CDR3 is TGCGCCAGCAGCTTGGCAGGGCTGGCTGGGGCCAACGTCCTGACTTTC. Encoded protein: CASSLAGLAGANVLTF.

This clonotype was observed many times. This rearrangement joins TRBV20-1 to TRBJ1-5; TRBD1 matches 7 bases. The germline V gene has CDR1 DFQATT and CDR2 SNEGSKA (reference sequence). Trimming cost V 1 base and J 6 bases; bases outside gene matches: 3. CDR3 length: 13 residues. CDR3 loop: CSARGQGFQPQHF. The CDR3 DNA follows: TGCAGTGCTAGAGGACAGGGTTTTCAGCCCCAGCATTTT.

This clonotype has at least ten counts. The V gene is TRBV6-2 or TRBV6-3, the J gene TRBJ1-4; 7 bases are shared with TRBD1. The CDR3 is 15 residues long. J lost 7 bases, V lost 5 bases, and 10 bases had no gene match. Looked up from germline, CDR1 is MNHEY and CDR2 is SVGEGT. The CDR3 loop is CASSTLKGASEKLFF. CDR3 in DNA: TGTGCCAGCAGTACCCTCAAGGGGGCATCTGAAAAACTGTTTTTT.

This rearrangement joins TRBV4-3 to TRBJ2-2, with 9 bases lining up with TRBD1. The CDR3 runs 16 residues. Trimming at V came to 4 bases and at J to 3 bases, leaving 6 bases not matched to a gene. Germline CDR1 LGHNA, CDR2 YSLEER. CDR3: CASSRGQGRDTGELFF. Here the CDR3 DNA reads TGCGCCAGCAGCCGCGGACAGGGGAGGGACACCGGGGAGCTGTTTTTT.

This clonotype occurred many times. Sequence at one end of the junction differs from germline and may be a read error. This sequence joins TRBV29-1 and TRBJ2-3; 9 bases line up with TRBD2. The CDR3 consists of 11 residues. Germline CDR1 reads SQVTM; CDR2 reads ANQGSEA. CDR3 bases: TGTATAGCGGGGGGCACAGATACGCAGTATTTT. This translates into CIAGGTDTQYF.

This clonotype was recorded at least ten times. V gene TRBV20-1 combines with J gene TRBJ1-1; D perhaps matches TRBD1 (6 bases). V was clipped by 3 bases and J by 0 bases, with 17 bases between them. Germline assignment: CDR1 DFQATT and CDR2 SNEGSKA (reference sequence). The CDR3 length is 16 residues. The chain's CDR3 is CSASEGGGIVNTEAFF. CDR3 DNA: TGCAGTGCTAGTGAGGGGGGAGGGATCGTGAACACTGAAGCTTTCTTT.

V and J are TRBV20-1 and TRBJ1-1; D uncertain. This CDR3 spans 13 amino acids. CDR1 is DFQATT, CDR2 SNEGSKA, per germline (reference sequence). With 0 bases removed from V and 8 bases from J, the gap between germline ends came to 13 bases. DNA of the CDR3: TGCAGTGCTAGAGATCTGGCCGGGGTAGAAGCTTTCTTT. Protein product: CSARDLAGVEAFF.